The 29 T cell receptor beta chains reported below all come from one sample, sequenced in a study of T cell changes during pregnancy in multiple sclerosis (dated by TCRdb to the late 2010s). The library was generated by the immunoSEQ multiplex PCR assay. This immuneACCESS table, as held by TCRdb, lists in-frame sequences with V and J called but not all clones. Of the missing ones, under half trace to an unresolved V gene in checked studies; the others have no known cause. The sample table holds fewer than 90,000 clones, of which approximately 95% were seen once. Jointly, the top ten make up 0.9% to 1.2% of the sample. The sequencing used peripheral blood, collected in the first trimester of pregnancy. These receptors were collected from a female donor with multiple sclerosis, enrolled in a pregnancy study.

The V and J genes are TRBV27 and TRBJ2-2, with D possibly TRBD1 on 6 matching bases. Trimming stripped 3 bases from V and 4 bases from J, with 15 bases between. The CDR3 covers 16 residues. Germline V gene data show CDR1 as MNHEY and CDR2 as SMNVEV (reference sequence). CDR3 coding DNA: TGTGCCAGCAGTTTCACGCTTACAGGGCGCACCGGGGAGCTGTTTTTT. This encodes CASSFTLTGRTGELFF.

The chain joins TRBV29-1 to TRBJ1-2; 7 positions match TRBD1. J was trimmed by 7 bases and V by 1 base; bases with no gene match: 3. CDR1 is SQVTM, CDR2 ANQGSEA, per germline. The CDR3 has 12 amino acids. DNA for the CDR3: TGCAGCGTTGAAGGGCCAGGGGGTGGCTACACCTTC. This sequence encodes CSVEGPGGGYTF. The variable domain in full, completed from reference TRBV29-1 and TRBJ1-2, reads SAVISQKPSRDICQRGTSLTIQCQVDSQVTMMFWYRQQPGQSLTLIATANQGSEATYESGFVIDKFPISRPNLTFSTLTVSNMSPEDSSIYLCSVEGPGGGYTFGSGTRLTVV.

This clone was counted once. J is TRBJ2-7 and V is TRBV5-1, with TRBD1 identical over 9 bases. Looked up from germline, CDR1 is SGHRS and CDR2 is YFSETQ. The CDR3 sequence is 16 residues long. The V segment lost 0 bases and the J segment 1 base; nucleotides outside the gene matches: 5. The DNA for the CDR3 is TGCGCCAGCAGCTTGGGGACCGGGACAGGGTCCTACGAGCAGTACTTC. It yields the protein CASSLGTGTGSYEQYF.

The rearrangement uses TRBV19 and TRBJ1-1, with 8 nucleotides matching TRBD1. V lost 5 bases to trimming and J lost 1 base; unmatched junction nucleotides: 6. The length of the CDR3 is 15 residues. CDR1 and CDR2 (germline): LNHDA, SQIVND (reference sequence). The CDR3 loop is CASSVQQGGNTEAFF. The CDR3 nucleotides are TGTGCCAGTAGTGTCCAACAGGGGGGGAACACTGAAGCTTTCTTT.

The chain uses TRBV9 and TRBJ2-2; no clear D gene. The germline gives CDR1 SGDLS, CDR2 YYNGEE. The V end lost 0 bases, the J end lost 9 bases, and 9 bases lay between the germline ends. The CDR3 runs to 13 residues. The CDR3 loop is CASSVGAGWELFF. CDR3 bases: TGTGCCAGCAGCGTAGGTGCCGGGTGGGAGCTGTTTTTT.

This chain uses TRBV18 with TRBJ2-3; D call uncertain. The CDR3 length is 13 residues. Deletions cut 6 bases from V and 3 bases from J, with 10 bases between. The germline CDR1 and CDR2 sequences are KGHSH and LQKENI. CDR3 sequence (DNA): TGTGCCAGCTCCGTGAGGCGGACAGATACGCAGTATTTT. Protein product: CASSVRRTDTQYF.

This chain connects TRBV5-8 to TRBJ2-1, with 7 nucleotides matching TRBD1. This CDR3 has 17 residues. In germline, CDR1 is SGHTS, CDR2 YDEGEE. Trimming at V came to 4 bases and at J to 0 bases, leaving 10 bases not matched to a gene. The DNA of the CDR3 is TGTGCCAGCAGCCACCCCTTTGACAGGGTCTCCTACAATGAGCAGTTCTTC. The encoded protein is CASSHPFDRVSYNEQFF.

This chain uses TRBV19 with TRBJ1-1; D gene ambiguous. The germline V gene encodes CDR1 LNHDA and CDR2 SQIVND (reference sequence). The CDR3 runs 14 residues. Trimming cost V 0 bases and J 2 bases, with 7 bases left between them. CDR3 in amino acids: CASSIDAGNTEAFF. For the CDR3, the DNA is TGTGCCAGTAGTATAGATGCGGGAAACACTGAAGCTTTCTTT.

The chain carries TRBV6-1 and TRBJ1-5; possibly TRBD1 for D (6 bases). CDR1 is MNHNS, CDR2 SASEGT, per germline. The CDR3 has 15 residues. Trimming took off 7 bases at V and 3 bases at J, with 16 bases between the two ends. The CDR3 DNA sequence: TGTGCCAGCATCACGGGGGGGCTTTTCAATCAGCCCCAGCATTTT. This gives the protein CASITGGLFNQPQHF.

The chain recombines TRBV10-1 with TRBJ2-1; TRBD2 matches 7 bases. The CDR3 has 14 amino acids. The germline gives CDR1 WNHNN, CDR2 SYGVQD (reference sequence). Unmatched junction bases numbered 4, after V lost 3 bases and J lost 5 bases. The CDR3 DNA is TGCGCCAGCAGTGATGGCGGGAGTAACAATGAGCAGTTCTTC. It is translated as CASSDGGSNNEQFF.

This chain connects TRBV7-2 to TRBJ1-5; D is perhaps TRBD1 (5 bases). Germline V gene data show CDR1 as SGHTA and CDR2 as FQGNSA. The CDR3 totals 14 residues. V was trimmed by 6 bases and J by 6 bases, leaving 15 bases between them. DNA of the CDR3: TGTGCCAGCAGTTCCGGGGGGATCTCTCAGCCCCAGCATTTT. It is translated as CASSSGGISQPQHF.

This clone was detected only once. The chain combines TRBV6-1 with TRBJ1-2; D is undetermined. This CDR3 contains 15 residues. In germline, CDR1 is MNHNS, CDR2 SASEGT. Trimming cost V 4 bases and J 2 bases, with 14 bases left between them. The CDR3 region has the DNA TGTGCCAGCAGTGCCCCAAGCGAGTCGAACTATGGCTACACCTTC. This codes for CASSAPSESNYGYTF.

This chain connects TRBV28 to TRBJ1-5; D ambiguous. CDR3 length: 12 amino acids. CDR1 is MDHEN, CDR2 SYDVKM, per germline. V lost 5 bases and J 7 bases, leaving 9 bases between the germline ends. CDR3 amino acids: CASSALLQPQHF. The CDR3 nucleotides are TGTGCCAGCAGTGCCTTGCTACAGCCCCAGCATTTT.

This sequence joins TRBV10-3 and TRBJ2-7; weak D call: TRBD2 (6 bases). V dropped 10 bases and J dropped 2 bases, with 18 bases sitting between them. In germline, CDR1 is ENHRY, CDR2 SYGVKD. The CDR3 length is 14 residues. CDR3 nucleotides: TGTGCCACGACCATCGGAGGGGCTCCCTACGAGCAGTACTTC. Encoded protein: CATTIGGAPYEQYF.

This clone came up once. The chain uses TRBV7-8 and TRBJ2-3, with no clear D. The CDR3 contains 13 residues. Germline-derived CDR1 and CDR2 are SGHVS and FQNEAQ. V lost 8 bases and J lost 2, with 11 bases in between. The CDR3 sequence is CASSGPATDTQYF. The CDR3 region has the DNA TGTGCCAGCTCTGGGCCGGCCACAGATACGCAGTATTTT.

V gene TRBV10-3 combines with J gene TRBJ2-7; 7 bases agree with TRBD2. Germline trimming cut 6 bases from V and 5 bases from J; bases unmatched to any gene: 10. The CDR3 length is 14 residues. Germline CDR1 and CDR2: ENHRY and SYGVKD. The DNA for the CDR3 is TGTGCCATCAGGTTTCTAGCGGACCGCGACGAGCAGTACTTC. Translating gives CAIRFLADRDEQYF.

The chain is built from TRBV7-6 and TRBJ2-1, with TRBD2 identical over 11 bases. This CDR3 is 19 amino acids long. With V trimmed by 2 bases and J by 3 bases, 12 bases remained unmatched. From germline, CDR1 is SGHVS and CDR2 FNYEAQ. For the CDR3, the DNA is TGTGCCAGCAGCTTATCGGGAGTAGCGGGGGGGCCGGTCTACAATGAGCAGTTCTTC. This encodes CASSLSGVAGGPVYNEQFF.

V and J are TRBV6-5 and TRBJ1-3; D is unresolved. Germline lookup yields CDR1 MNHEY and CDR2 SVGAGI. Trimming shortened V by 5 bases and J by 0 bases, and 8 bases separated the two germline ends. This CDR3 region has 14 residues. CDR3 DNA: TGTGCCAGCAGTCTAGTGAGCTCTGGAAACACCATATATTTT. Translation gives CASSLVSSGNTIYF.

The chain has TRBV15 and TRBJ1-2; the match to TRBD1 covers 10 bases. The CDR3 has 15 residues. Germline CDR1 and CDR2: LNHNV and YYDKDF (reference sequence). The trim removed 6 bases at V and 4 bases at J, leaving 8 bases unmatched. CDR3 nucleotides: TGTGCCACCAGTCCGGGACAGGGGTCTTCCTATGGCTACACCTTC. This codes for CATSPGQGSSYGYTF.

CDR3 loop: CASSDEGWGYTF. CDR3 bases: TGTGCCAGCAGTGACGAGGGTTGGGGCTACACCTTC. This chain uses TRBV2 with TRBJ1-2, with unresolved D. V dropped 3 bases and J dropped 8 bases, with 10 bases sitting between them. The CDR3 runs 12 residues. The germline V gene has CDR1 SNHLY and CDR2 FYNNEI. Full variable domain (missing parts from reference TRBV2 and TRBJ1-2): EPEVTQTPSHQVTQMGQEVILRCVPISNHLYFYWYRQILGQKVEFLVSFYNNEISEKSEIFDDQFSVERPDGSNFTLKIRSTKLEDSAMYFCASSDEGWGYTFGSGTRLTVV.

The chain combines TRBV7-8 with TRBJ2-7; possibly TRBD1 for D (5 bases). The CDR3 is made up of 13 amino acids. V lost 1 base and J 6 bases, leaving 10 bases between the germline ends. Per germline, CDR1 SGHVS and CDR2 FQNEAQ. The CDR3 is CASSLGGKREQYF. DNA of the CDR3: TGTGCCAGCAGCTTAGGGGGCAAGCGCGAGCAGTACTTC.

This clone came up once. This chain uses TRBV7-3 with TRBJ2-2, with 9 bases that match TRBD1. The CDR3 contains 15 residues. Trimming removed 5 bases from V and 2 bases from J; junction bases left unmatched: 3. Germline values: CDR1 SGHTA, CDR2 FQGTGA. Written as DNA, the CDR3 is TGTGCCAGCAGCCTGGGACAGGGCAACACCGGGGAGCTGTTTTTT. Translation: CASSLGQGNTGELFF.

This chain connects TRBV28 to TRBJ2-7; tentatively, D is TRBD1 (6 bases). V was trimmed by 7 bases and J by 4 bases, leaving 14 bases between them. Per the germline V gene, CDR1 is MDHEN and CDR2 is SYDVKM. This CDR3 region has 13 residues. Written as DNA, the CDR3 is TGTGCCAGCAAGGGGGTCGATTTGTACGAGCAGTACTTC. Its translation: CASKGVDLYEQYF.

The chain's CDR3 is CASSLTGRATGELFF. Here the CDR3 DNA reads TGTGCCAGCAGCTTGACCGGGAGAGCAACCGGGGAGCTGTTTTTT. The chain couples TRBV5-4 to TRBJ2-2, with D possibly being TRBD2 (6 bases). With 1 base removed from V and 5 bases from J, the gap between germline ends came to 12 bases. Germline-derived CDR1 and CDR2 are SGHNT and YYREEE (reference sequence). This CDR3 spans 15 amino acids.

DNA of the CDR3: TGTGCCAGCAGTTTACGGTGGATCGACAGGGGACCCTACGAGCAGTACTTC. This sequence encodes CASSLRWIDRGPYEQYF. This chain uses TRBV27 with TRBJ2-7; TRBD1 aligns across 8 bases. Germline V gene data show CDR1 as MNHEY and CDR2 as SMNVEV (reference sequence). This CDR3 spans 17 amino acids. The V gene end was trimmed by 2 bases and the J gene end by 2 bases; junction bases not matched to a gene: 11.

This chain uses TRBV6-5 with TRBJ1-6; D call uncertain. The germline V gene encodes CDR1 MNHEY and CDR2 SVGAGI. The length of the CDR3 is 14 residues. V lost 0 bases to trimming and J lost 8 bases, with 8 bases between them. The CDR3 here is CASSYSRGDSPLHF. CDR3 sequence (DNA): TGTGCCAGCAGTTACTCGAGAGGTGATTCACCCCTCCACTTT.

The chain links TRBV27 to TRBJ2-1; TRBD1 might be the D (6 bases). The CDR3 runs 12 residues. V lost 4 bases to trimming and J lost 8 bases, with 9 bases between them. Germline CDR1 is MNHEY and CDR2 is SMNVEV (reference sequence). This CDR3 reads CASSSGVDEQFF. In DNA, the CDR3 is TGTGCCAGCAGTTCAGGGGTGGATGAGCAGTTCTTC.

V usage is TRBV20-1 and J usage is TRBJ2-7, with D possibly being TRBD2 (6 bases). Trimming left V 5 bases short and J 2 bases short, with 7 bases between. The CDR3 has 11 residues. Germline V gene lookup returns CDR1 DFQATT and CDR2 SNEGSKA (reference sequence). CDR3 loop: CSAAGPYEQYF. In DNA, the CDR3 is TGCAGTGCTGCGGGACCCTACGAGCAGTACTTC.

This clone has only one observation. J is TRBJ1-1 and V is TRBV6-5, with 9 bases lining up with TRBD1. CDR1 MNHEY and CDR2 SVGAGI come from the germline V gene. This CDR3 comprises 13 residues. J was trimmed by 4 bases and V by 4 bases; bases with no gene match: 1. CDR3 residues: CASSLTGGTEAFF. In DNA, the CDR3 is TGTGCCAGCAGTTTGACAGGGGGCACTGAAGCTTTCTTT.